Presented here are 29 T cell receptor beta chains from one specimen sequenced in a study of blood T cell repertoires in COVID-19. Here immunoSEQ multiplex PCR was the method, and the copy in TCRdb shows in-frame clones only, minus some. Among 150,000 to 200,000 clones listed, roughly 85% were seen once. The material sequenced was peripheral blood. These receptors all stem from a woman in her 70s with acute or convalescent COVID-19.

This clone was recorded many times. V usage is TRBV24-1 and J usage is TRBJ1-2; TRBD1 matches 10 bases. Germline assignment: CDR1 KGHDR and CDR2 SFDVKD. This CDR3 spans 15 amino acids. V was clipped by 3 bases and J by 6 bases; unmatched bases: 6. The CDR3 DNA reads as TGTGCCACCAGTGATCCCGGGACAGGGGTAAATGGCTACACCTTC. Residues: CATSDPGTGVNGYTF.

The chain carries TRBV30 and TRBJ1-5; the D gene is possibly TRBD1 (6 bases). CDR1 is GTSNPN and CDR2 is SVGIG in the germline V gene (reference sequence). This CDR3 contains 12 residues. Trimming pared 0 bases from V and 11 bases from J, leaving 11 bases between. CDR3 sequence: CAWSVTGGTQHF. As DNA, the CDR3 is TGTGCCTGGAGTGTGACAGGCGGCACCCAGCATTTT.

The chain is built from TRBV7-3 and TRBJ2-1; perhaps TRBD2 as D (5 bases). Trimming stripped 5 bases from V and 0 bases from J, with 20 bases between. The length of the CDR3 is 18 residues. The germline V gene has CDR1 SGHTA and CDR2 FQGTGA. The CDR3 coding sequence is TGTGCCAGCAGCCCGGGGAGTCCTGTCCTCAGCTCCTACAATGAGCAGTTCTTC. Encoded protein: CASSPGSPVLSSYNEQFF.

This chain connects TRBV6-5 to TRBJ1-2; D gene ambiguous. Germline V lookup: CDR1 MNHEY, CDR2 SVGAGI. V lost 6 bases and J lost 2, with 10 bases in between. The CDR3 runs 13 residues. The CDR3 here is CASRATVNYGYTF. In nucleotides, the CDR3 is TGTGCCAGCAGGGCCACAGTAAACTATGGCTACACCTTC.

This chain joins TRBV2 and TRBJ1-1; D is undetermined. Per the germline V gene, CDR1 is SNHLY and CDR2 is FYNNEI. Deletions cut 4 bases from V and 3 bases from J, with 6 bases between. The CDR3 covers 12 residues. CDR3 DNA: TGTGCCAGCAGTGTTCGCGACACTGAAGCTTTCTTT. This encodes CASSVRDTEAFF.

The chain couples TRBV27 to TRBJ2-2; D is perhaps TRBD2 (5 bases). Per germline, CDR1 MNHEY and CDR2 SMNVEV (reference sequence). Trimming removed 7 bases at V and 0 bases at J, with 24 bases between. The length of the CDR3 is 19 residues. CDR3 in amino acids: CASTSLDSDIFANTGELFF. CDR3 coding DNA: TGTGCCAGCACAAGTTTGGACTCCGACATTTTCGCGAACACCGGGGAGCTGTTTTTT.

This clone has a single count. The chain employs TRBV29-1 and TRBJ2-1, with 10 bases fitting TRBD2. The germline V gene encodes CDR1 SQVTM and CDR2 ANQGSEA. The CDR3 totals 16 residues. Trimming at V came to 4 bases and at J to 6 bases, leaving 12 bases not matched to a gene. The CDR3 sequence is CSVGLFGLAGANEQFF. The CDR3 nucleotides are TGCAGCGTTGGTTTGTTCGGGCTAGCGGGAGCCAATGAGCAGTTCTTC.

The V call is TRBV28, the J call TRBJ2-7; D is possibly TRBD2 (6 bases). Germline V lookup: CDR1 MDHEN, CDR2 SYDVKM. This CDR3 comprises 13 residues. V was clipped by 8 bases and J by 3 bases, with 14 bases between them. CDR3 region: CASAHGTFYEQYF. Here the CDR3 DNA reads TGTGCCAGCGCCCACGGGACTTTCTACGAGCAGTACTTC.

CDR3 region: CASSIGGGMGNQPQHF. In DNA, the CDR3 is TGTGCCAGTAGTATCGGAGGTGGCATGGGGAATCAGCCCCAGCATTTT. The V gene is TRBV19, the J gene TRBJ1-5, with D hard to call. The germline CDR1 and CDR2 sequences are LNHDA and SQIVND (reference sequence). The CDR3 length is 16 residues. V was pared by 3 bases and J by 4 bases, with 16 bases between.

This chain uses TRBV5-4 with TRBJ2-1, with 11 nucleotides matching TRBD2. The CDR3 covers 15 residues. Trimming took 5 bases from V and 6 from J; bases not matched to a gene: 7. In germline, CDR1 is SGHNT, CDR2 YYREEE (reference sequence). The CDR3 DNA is TGTGCCAGCAGGGTACTAGCGGGGGAATTCAATGAGCAGTTCTTC. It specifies CASRVLAGEFNEQFF.

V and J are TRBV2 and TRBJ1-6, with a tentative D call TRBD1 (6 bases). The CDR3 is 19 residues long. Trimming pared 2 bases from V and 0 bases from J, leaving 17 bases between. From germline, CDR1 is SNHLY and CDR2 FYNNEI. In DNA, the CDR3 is TGTGCCAGCAGTGAACAGGGGAGTAGCCTTAGCTCCTATAATTCACCCCTCCACTTT. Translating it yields CASSEQGSSLSSYNSPLHF.

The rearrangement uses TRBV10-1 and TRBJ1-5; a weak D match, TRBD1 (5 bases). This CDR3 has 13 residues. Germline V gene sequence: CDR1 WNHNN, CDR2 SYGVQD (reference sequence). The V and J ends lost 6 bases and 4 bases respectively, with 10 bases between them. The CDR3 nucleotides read TGCGCCAGCAGCCGGGACTTAAATCAGCCCCAGCATTTT. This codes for CASSRDLNQPQHF.

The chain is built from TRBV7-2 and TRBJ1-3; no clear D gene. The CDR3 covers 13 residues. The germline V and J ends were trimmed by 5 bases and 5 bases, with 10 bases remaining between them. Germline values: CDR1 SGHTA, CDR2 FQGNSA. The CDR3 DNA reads TGTGCCAGCAGCCCGGGTTGGAGAAACACCATATATTTT. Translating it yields CASSPGWRNTIYF.

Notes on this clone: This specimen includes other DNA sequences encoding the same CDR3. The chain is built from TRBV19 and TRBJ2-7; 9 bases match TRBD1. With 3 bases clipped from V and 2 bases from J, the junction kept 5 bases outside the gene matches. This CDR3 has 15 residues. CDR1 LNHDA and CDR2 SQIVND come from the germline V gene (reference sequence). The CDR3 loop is CASSIGQGLTYEQYF. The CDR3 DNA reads TGTGCCAGTAGTATCGGACAGGGGCTTACCTACGAGCAGTACTTC.

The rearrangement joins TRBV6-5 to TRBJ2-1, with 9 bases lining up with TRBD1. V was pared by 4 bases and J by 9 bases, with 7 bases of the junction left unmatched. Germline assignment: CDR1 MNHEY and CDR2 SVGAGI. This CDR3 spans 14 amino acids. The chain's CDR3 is CASSSTGGPFEQFF. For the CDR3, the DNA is TGTGCCAGCAGTTCGACAGGGGGGCCATTTGAGCAGTTCTTC.

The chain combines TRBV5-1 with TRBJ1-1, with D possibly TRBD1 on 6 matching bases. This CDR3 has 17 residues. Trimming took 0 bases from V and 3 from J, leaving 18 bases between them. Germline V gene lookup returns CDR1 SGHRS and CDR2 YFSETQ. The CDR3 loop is CASSLGWDMPVHTEAFF. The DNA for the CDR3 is TGCGCCAGCAGCTTGGGCTGGGACATGCCTGTTCACACTGAAGCTTTCTTT.

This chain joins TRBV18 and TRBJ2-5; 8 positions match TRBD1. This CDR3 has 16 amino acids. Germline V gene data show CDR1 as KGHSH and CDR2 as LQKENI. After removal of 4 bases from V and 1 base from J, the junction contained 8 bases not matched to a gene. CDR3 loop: CASSRTRQGAQETQYF. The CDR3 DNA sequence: TGTGCCAGCTCACGGACTCGTCAGGGGGCCCAAGAGACCCAGTACTTC.

CDR3 sequence: CASSWEVLSVSYNEQFF. The CDR3 region has the DNA TGTGCCAGCAGTTGGGAGGTGCTATCCGTCTCCTACAATGAGCAGTTCTTC. This chain uses TRBV2 with TRBJ2-1, with D maybe TRBD2 (6 bases). V lost 5 bases and J lost 0, with 17 bases in between. Germline V gives CDR1 SNHLY, CDR2 FYNNEI. The length of the CDR3 is 17 residues.

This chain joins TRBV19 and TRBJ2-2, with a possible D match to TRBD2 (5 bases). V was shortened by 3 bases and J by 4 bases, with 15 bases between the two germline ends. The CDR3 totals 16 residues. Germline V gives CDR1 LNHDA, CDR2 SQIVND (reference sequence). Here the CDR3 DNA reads TGTGCCAGTAGTATGCAATCCGGGATAGGCACCGGGGAGCTGTTTTTT. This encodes CASSMQSGIGTGELFF.

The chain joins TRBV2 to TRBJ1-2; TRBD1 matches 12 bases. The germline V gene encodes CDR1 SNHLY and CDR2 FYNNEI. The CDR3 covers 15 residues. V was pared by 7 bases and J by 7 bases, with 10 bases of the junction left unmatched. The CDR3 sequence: CASIVWGQGATGYTF. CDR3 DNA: TGTGCCAGCATTGTATGGGGACAGGGGGCGACTGGCTACACCTTC.

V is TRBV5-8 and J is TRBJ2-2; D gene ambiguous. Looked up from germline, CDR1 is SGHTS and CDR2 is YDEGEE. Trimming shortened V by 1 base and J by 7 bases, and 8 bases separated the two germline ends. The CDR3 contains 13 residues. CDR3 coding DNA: TGTGCCAGCAGCTTGCTTAACGGCGGGGAGCTGTTTTTT. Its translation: CASSLLNGGELFF. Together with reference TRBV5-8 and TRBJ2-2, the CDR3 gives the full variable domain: EAGVTQSPTHLIKTRGQQATLRCSPISGHTSVYWYQQALGLGLQFLLWYDEGEERNRGNFPPRFSGRQFPNYSSELNVNALELEDSALYLCASSLLNGGELFFGEGSRLTVL.

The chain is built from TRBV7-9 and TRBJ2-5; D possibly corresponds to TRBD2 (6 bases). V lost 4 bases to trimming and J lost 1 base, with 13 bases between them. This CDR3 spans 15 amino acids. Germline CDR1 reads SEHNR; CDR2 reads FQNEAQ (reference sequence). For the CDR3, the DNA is TGTGCCAGCAGCTGGGAAGCGGGCGCCCAAGAGACCCAGTACTTC. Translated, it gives CASSWEAGAQETQYF.

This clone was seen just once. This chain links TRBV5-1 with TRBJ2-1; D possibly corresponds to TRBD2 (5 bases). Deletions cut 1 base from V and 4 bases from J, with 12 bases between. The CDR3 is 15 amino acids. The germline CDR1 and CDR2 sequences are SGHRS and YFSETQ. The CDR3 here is CASSLMESGYNEQFF. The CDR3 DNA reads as TGCGCCAGCAGCTTGATGGAGTCGGGGTACAATGAGCAGTTCTTC.

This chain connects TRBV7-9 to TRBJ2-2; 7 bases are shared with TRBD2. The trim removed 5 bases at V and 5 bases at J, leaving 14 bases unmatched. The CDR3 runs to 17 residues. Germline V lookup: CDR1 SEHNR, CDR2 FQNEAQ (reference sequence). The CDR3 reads CASSRLNSAGRTGELFF. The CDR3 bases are TGTGCCAGCAGCCGCTTAAATTCAGCGGGAAGAACCGGGGAGCTGTTTTTT. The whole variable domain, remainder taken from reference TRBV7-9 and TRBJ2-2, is DTGVSQNPRHKITKRGQNVTFRCDPISEHNRLYWYRQTLGQGPEFLTYFQNEAQLEKSRLLSDRFSAERPKGSFSTLEIQRTEQGDSAMYLCASSRLNSAGRTGELFFGEGSRLTVL.

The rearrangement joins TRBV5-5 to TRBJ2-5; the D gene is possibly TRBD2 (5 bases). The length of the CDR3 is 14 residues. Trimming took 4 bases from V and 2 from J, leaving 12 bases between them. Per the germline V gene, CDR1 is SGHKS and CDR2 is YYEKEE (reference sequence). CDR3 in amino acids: CASSNDGVQETQYF. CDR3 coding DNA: TGTGCCAGCAGCAATGACGGGGTTCAAGAGACCCAGTACTTC. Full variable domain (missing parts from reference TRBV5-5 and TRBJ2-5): DAGVTQSPTHLIKTRGQQVTLRCSPISGHKSVSWYQQVLGQGPQFIFQYYEKEERGRGNFPDRFSARQFPNYSSELNVNALLLGDSALYLCASSNDGVQETQYFGPGTRLLVL.

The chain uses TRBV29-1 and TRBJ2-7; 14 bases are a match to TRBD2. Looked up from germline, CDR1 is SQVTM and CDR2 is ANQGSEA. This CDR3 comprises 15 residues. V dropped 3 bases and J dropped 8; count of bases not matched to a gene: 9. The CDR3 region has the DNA TGCAGCGTTGAGATGGGACTAGCGGGAGTCAGTCAGCAGTACTTC. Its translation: CSVEMGLAGVSQQYF.

The CDR3 protein is CATSFGGQGGSPLHF. In nucleotides, the CDR3 is TGTGCCACCAGTTTCGGAGGACAGGGTGGTTCACCCCTCCACTTT. The chain is built from TRBV15 and TRBJ1-6, with 8 bases fitting TRBD1. This CDR3 is built from 15 residues. In germline, CDR1 is LNHNV, CDR2 YYDKDF (reference sequence). V was pared by 6 bases and J by 9 bases, with 10 bases of the junction left unmatched.

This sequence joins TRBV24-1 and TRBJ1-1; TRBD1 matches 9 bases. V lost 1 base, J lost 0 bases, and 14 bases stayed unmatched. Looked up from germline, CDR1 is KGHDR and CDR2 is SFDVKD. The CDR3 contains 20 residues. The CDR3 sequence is CATSDLRGGTGIGLNTEAFF. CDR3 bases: TGTGCCACCAGTGATTTAAGGGGGGGGACAGGGATCGGGCTGAACACTGAAGCTTTCTTT.

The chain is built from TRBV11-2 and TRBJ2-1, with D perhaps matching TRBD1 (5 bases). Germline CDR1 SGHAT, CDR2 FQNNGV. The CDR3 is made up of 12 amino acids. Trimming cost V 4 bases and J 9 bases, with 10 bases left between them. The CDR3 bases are TGTGCCAGCAGCTCGGGCAGGGCTGAGCAGTTCTTC. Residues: CASSSGRAEQFF.